This TCR beta chain was captured in a study of identical twins (dated by TCRdb to the mid-2010s). Describing the broader study: TCR alpha and beta repertoires from monozygotic twins, unrelated adults of various ages and cord blood were deep-sequenced to test whether fetal clonotypes persist. Replicate twin experiments were performed at different times using different library preparation protocols to rule out contamination. Overall results and qualifications from the work: Recombination models systematically underestimated out-of-frame TCR alpha sharing in monozygotic twins but agreed with sharing between unrelated individuals. Because the same donors could not be followed over many years, the conclusions depended on cross-sectional statistical analysis. Invariant T cells such as MAIT and iNKT could partly confound zero-insertion analyses, though diverse VJ usage argued against this for most clonotypes. Fewer insertions were carried by abundant cord blood beta clonotypes, a similar but weaker trend appeared in young adult naive repertoires, and no such trend appeared in memory repertoires. In beta out-of-frame sequences, excess twin sharing was weaker, because having fewer shared sequences lowered the signal-to-noise ratio. Compared with coincidental sharing between unrelated individuals, out-of-frame TCR alpha sequences shared between twins had an excess of sequences with low generation probability.

V drops 8 bases and J drops 10 bases, leaving 18 bases in between. The cysteine opens and the phenylalanine closes a CDR3 of 13 amino acids. This entry keeps only the CDR3 DNA: 39 bases, framed from base 1. In the germline V gene, CDR1 corresponds to SNHLY and CDR2 to FYNNEI. The method was 5' RACE. TCRdb shows the sequencer as Illumina HiSeq 2000. A universal primer binding site was added through template switching, and the final cDNA carried a unique molecular identifier so that TCR cDNA molecules could be counted accurately. Specific primers in the conserved constant-segment region were used to synthesize first-strand cDNA for TCR alpha and beta chains. Each cDNA library was double barcoded, with a SMART-Mk sample barcode plus Illumina barcodes, to control for contamination. TruSeq adapter sequences and Illumina sample barcodes were added in two successive PCR steps. Sequencing of the TCR alpha and beta cDNA libraries was done on the Illumina HiSeq platform using custom primers. The study's own analysis went as follows. MiGEC was used to process raw reads and extract unique molecular identifiers, and MiXCR was used to find CDR3 positions. Recombination models were inferred per individual with the repgenHMM and IGoR tools using an EM algorithm. The tcR package in R was used for shared clonotype analysis, with sharing normalized by the product of cloneset sizes. Out-of-frame nonproductive sequences were analyzed to study raw recombination free of thymic and clonal selection effects. TCRdb took the public reads, trimmed them with fastp at Q25, ran MiXCR for clone calling and kept in-frame beta chains. Each record represents a unique CDR3 protein, reported with the most common genes and DNA among its rows. These V and J calls rely on TCRdb rather than the paper's analysis. The sample table records 240,000 or so distinct CDR3 sequences; about 7.3% of these occur just once. The top ten clonotypes cover 3% to 4% of the sample.

Every donor was a healthy Caucasian. The twin cohort comprised three pairs of female monozygotic twins, all aged roughly 18 to 29 years. Using Miltenyi CD45RO+ enrichment and human naive T-cell isolation kits, memory (CD45RO+) and naive T cells were isolated from PBMC. As regards this clonotype: This clone's antigen is unknown. Base qualities are not recorded, but no much larger clone differs from it by a single base.

Another study also made use of these data, one on yellow fever vaccine responses in identical twins. In that second paper, the authors write: According to the authors, the vaccine-induced T cell response in identical twins seemed to be partly convergent and partly specific to each individual. The study precisely tracked vaccine-responding T cell clones in identical twins.

The sequence was collected from a woman younger than 30 in good health. Sequenced material: memory (CD45RO+) T cells sorted from blood. The sample's cell subset or site, from its label and the paper: CD45RO+ enriched T cells. The rearranged segments are TRBV2 and TRBJ2-1, and the D gene may be TRBD2, 5 bases matching. The DNA reads TGTGCCAGCCGCGCGGAGGAGCCCGGGGAGCAGTTCTTC. This encodes CASRAEEPGEQFF.